The 25 T cell receptor beta chains reported below all come from one sample, sequenced in a study of blood T cell repertoires in COVID-19. Sequencing used immunoSEQ multiplex PCR; TCRdb keeps in-frame clones, though not all of them. The sample holds hundreds of thousands of clones, about 83% seen once. The sample taken for sequencing was peripheral blood. These receptors came from a woman aged 80 or older with COVID-19, enrolled during active disease.

This rearrangement joins TRBV5-4 to TRBJ1-2; TRBD1 agrees at 11 bases. V was clipped by 2 bases and J by 5 bases; unmatched bases: 5. Germline-derived CDR1 and CDR2 are SGHNT and YYREEE (reference sequence). The CDR3 sequence is 15 residues long. This CDR3 reads CASSLGGQGAYGYTF. Written as DNA, the CDR3 is TGTGCCAGCAGCTTAGGCGGACAGGGGGCGTATGGCTACACCTTC.

The chain joins TRBV28 to TRBJ2-1, with TRBD2 matching over 14 bases. This CDR3 comprises 15 residues. Germline CDR1 and CDR2: MDHEN and SYDVKM. The ends lost 6 bases at V and 7 bases at J; junction bases unmatched: 5. CDR3 amino acids: CASSPGTSGGNEQFF. For the CDR3, the DNA is TGTGCCAGCAGCCCCGGGACTAGCGGGGGTAATGAGCAGTTCTTC.

The V call is TRBV10-3, the J call TRBJ2-3, with 7 bases identical to TRBD2. This CDR3 has 15 residues. Germline CDR1 ENHRY, CDR2 SYGVKD. V shed 10 bases, J shed 2 bases, and the junction held 12 bases outside the gene matches. The CDR3 DNA is TGTGCCACCAAAACTGGGGGGGGTCTCACAGATACGCAGTATTTT. Protein: CATKTGGGLTDTQYF.

The V call is TRBV2, the J call TRBJ2-2, with 7 bases aligning to TRBD1. This CDR3 is built from 16 residues. V lost 5 bases to trimming and J lost 0 bases; unmatched junction nucleotides: 6. Germline lookup yields CDR1 SNHLY and CDR2 FYNNEI. This CDR3 reads CASSPTGTANTGELFF. The CDR3 DNA follows: TGTGCCAGCAGTCCTACCGGGACAGCGAACACCGGGGAGCTGTTTTTT.

The chain is built from TRBV6-5 and TRBJ1-3; 7 bases are a match to TRBD1. V shed 6 bases, J shed 2 bases, and the junction held 7 bases outside the gene matches. The CDR3 loop spans 15 amino acids. Germline CDR1 reads MNHEY; CDR2 reads SVGAGI. The CDR3 loop reads CASSRTGEAGNTIYF. The CDR3 coding sequence is TGTGCCAGCAGCCGTACAGGGGAAGCTGGAAACACCATATATTTT.

This chain connects TRBV7-2 to TRBJ2-3, with 9 bases lining up with TRBD2. Trimming took 5 bases from V and 5 from J; bases not matched to a gene: 11. The CDR3 covers 16 residues. CDR1 and CDR2 from the germline V gene are SGHTA and FQGNSA. The DNA of the CDR3 is TGTGCCAGCAGCGCCCTGAGCGCGGGGGGGATAGATACGCAGTATTTT. It codes for CASSALSAGGIDTQYF.

V gene TRBV5-5 combines with J gene TRBJ1-6; a weak D match, TRBD1 (6 bases). Trimming took off 2 bases at V and 8 bases at J, with 11 bases between the two ends. CDR3 length: 14 residues. CDR1 is SGHKS, CDR2 YYEKEE, per germline (reference sequence). The CDR3 sequence: CASSLTGFDSPLHF. The CDR3 coding sequence is TGTGCCAGCAGCTTAACAGGGTTTGATTCACCCCTCCACTTT.

V usage is TRBV5-6 and J usage is TRBJ2-1; no clear D. The length of the CDR3 is 15 residues. CDR1 SGHDT and CDR2 YYEEEE come from the germline V gene. The V end lost 5 bases, the J end lost 3 bases, and 15 bases lay between the germline ends. For the CDR3, the DNA is TGTGCCAGCAGTTTTACTGGTACCTTCTACAATGAGCAGTTCTTC. This translates into CASSFTGTFYNEQFF.

V and J are TRBV6-5 and TRBJ2-7; possibly TRBD1 for D (6 bases). Germline CDR1 MNHEY, CDR2 SVGAGI. CDR3 length: 12 residues. The V end lost 11 bases, the J end lost 9 bases, and 20 bases lay between the germline ends. CDR3 sequence (DNA): TGTGCCGGGTCGACAGGCCAAGCCGGGCAGTACTTC. Its protein product is CAGSTGQAGQYF.

CDR3 nucleotide sequence: TGTGCCAGCAGTTACTCCCTTCAGGGGCGAAATTCACCCCTCCACTTT. This gives the protein CASSYSLQGRNSPLHF. The rearrangement links TRBV6-5 to TRBJ1-6; D is possibly TRBD1 (6 bases). CDR3 size: 16 residues. Per germline, CDR1 MNHEY and CDR2 SVGAGI. Between the trimmed V and J ends, which lost 0 bases and 7 bases, there was a span of 13 bases.

This clone was seen a few times. The chain is built from TRBV28 and TRBJ2-1; perhaps TRBD2 as D (5 bases). Per germline, CDR1 MDHEN and CDR2 SYDVKM. Trimming pared 2 bases from V and 9 bases from J, leaving 11 bases between. The CDR3 sequence is 13 residues long. The CDR3 is CASSLVASTEQFF. The CDR3 region has the DNA TGTGCCAGCAGTTTAGTGGCTAGCACTGAGCAGTTCTTC.

The CDR3 bases are TGTGCCAACGAGCTCGAGCCCAACACTGAAGCTTTCTTT. Its protein product is CANELEPNTEAFF. This chain joins TRBV7-9 and TRBJ1-1; unclear D gene. CDR3 length: 13 amino acids. The ends were cut back, 10 bases at V and 2 bases at J, with 14 bases in the middle. Germline V gene data show CDR1 as SEHNR and CDR2 as FQNEAQ (reference sequence).

The chain carries TRBV27 and TRBJ1-3; D gene unclear. Trimming pared 1 base from V and 0 bases from J, leaving 7 bases between. From germline, CDR1 is MNHEY and CDR2 SMNVEV (reference sequence). There are 15 residues in the CDR3. CDR3: CASSLFGISGNTIYF. CDR3 DNA: TGTGCCAGCAGTTTATTCGGGATCTCTGGAAACACCATATATTTT.

The J gene is TRBJ1-5, the V gene TRBV6-2 or TRBV6-3; the D is unclear. Trimming stripped 2 bases from V and 4 bases from J, with 12 bases between. Germline assignment: CDR1 MNHEY and CDR2 SVGEGT. The CDR3 covers 15 residues. CDR3 coding DNA: TGTGCCAGCAGTTACACGGAGGCAGATAATCAGCCCCAGCATTTT. Amino acid sequence: CASSYTEADNQPQHF.

This clone was observed a single time. The CDR3 region is CASSPANVQGNSGYTF. CDR3 coding DNA: TGTGCCAGCTCACCCGCGAACGTGCAGGGGAATTCTGGCTACACCTTC. The chain joins TRBV18 to TRBJ1-2; D may be TRBD1 (6 bases). Germline lookup yields CDR1 KGHSH and CDR2 LQKENI. V was cut by 3 bases and J by 7 bases, with 21 bases left in between. The CDR3 has 16 residues.

The chain joins TRBV30 to TRBJ2-3; 12 positions agree with TRBD2. J was trimmed by 5 bases and V by 1 base; bases with no gene match: 22. The CDR3 contains 21 residues. CDR1 GTSNPN and CDR2 SVGIG come from the germline V gene (reference sequence). The DNA of the CDR3 is TGTGCCTGGAGTGCGGGTCTCACTAGCGGGGGGTCCGGATTTAGAAGAGATACGCAGTATTTT. This codes for CAWSAGLTSGGSGFRRDTQYF.

The chain carries TRBV12-3 or TRBV12-4 and TRBJ1-2; tentatively, D is TRBD1 (6 bases). Trimming removed 8 bases from V and 4 bases from J, with 14 bases in between. CDR3 size: 13 residues. The CDR3 DNA sequence: TGTGCCAGCTCATCACAGGGAGTCTATGGCTACACCTTC. Translated, it gives CASSSQGVYGYTF.

This CDR3 is CASTKGGATNEKLFF. The CDR3 nucleotides read TGTGCCAGCACCAAGGGGGGGGCGACTAATGAAAAACTGTTTTTT. This chain links TRBV28 with TRBJ1-4, with D tentatively TRBD1 (6 bases). The CDR3 covers 15 residues. With 7 bases removed from V and 2 bases from J, the gap between germline ends came to 14 bases. Germline V lookup: CDR1 MDHEN, CDR2 SYDVKM.

This clone turned up a few times. The rearrangement links TRBV5-8 to TRBJ1-1, with TRBD1 matching 9 bases. CDR1 is SGHTS and CDR2 is YDEGEE in the germline V gene. This CDR3 contains 14 residues. V shed 4 bases and J 4 bases; nucleotides not matched to a gene: 5. Here the CDR3 reads CASSPGQGSTEAFF. In DNA form, the CDR3 reads TGTGCCAGCAGCCCGGGACAGGGAAGCACTGAAGCTTTCTTT. Together with reference TRBV5-8 and TRBJ1-1, the CDR3 gives the full variable domain: EAGVTQSPTHLIKTRGQQATLRCSPISGHTSVYWYQQALGLGLQFLLWYDEGEERNRGNFPPRFSGRQFPNYSSELNVNALELEDSALYLCASSPGQGSTEAFFGQGTRLTVV.

V gene TRBV5-6 combines with J gene TRBJ2-7; the D is unclear. The CDR3 consists of 12 residues. Germline CDR1 and CDR2: SGHDT and YYEEEE. V was clipped by 0 bases and J by 6 bases, with 7 bases between them. This CDR3 is CASSLARSEQYF. DNA for the CDR3: TGTGCCAGCAGCTTGGCCAGATCCGAGCAGTACTTC.

V and J are TRBV2 and TRBJ1-5; D unresolved. Germline V gene lookup returns CDR1 SNHLY and CDR2 FYNNEI. Trimming took off 1 base at V and 1 base at J, with 8 bases between the two ends. This CDR3 region has 15 residues. As DNA, the CDR3 is TGTGCCAGCAGTGAAGAGGGAGGAAGCAATCAGCCCCAGCATTTT. It encodes CASSEEGGSNQPQHF.

The rearrangement joins TRBV5-5 to TRBJ1-1; D may be TRBD1 (5 bases). The V gene's germline CDR1 is SGHKS and CDR2 YYEKEE (reference sequence). Trimming removed 0 bases from V and 8 bases from J, with 5 bases in between. This CDR3 contains 11 residues. CDR3 region: CASSLDREAFF. The CDR3 region has the DNA TGTGCCAGCAGCTTGGACAGGGAAGCTTTCTTT.

The gene calls are TRBV28 and TRBJ1-1; D is unclear. The CDR3 has 12 amino acids. Germline V gene lookup returns CDR1 MDHEN and CDR2 SYDVKM. V was shortened by 6 bases and J by 4 bases, with 9 bases between the two germline ends. This CDR3 reads CASRAAGTEAFF. For the CDR3, the DNA is TGTGCCAGCAGGGCGGCGGGCACTGAAGCTTTCTTT. The variable domain in full, completed from reference TRBV28 and TRBJ1-1, reads DVKVTQSSRYLVKRTGEKVFLECVQDMDHENMFWYRQDPGLGLRLIYFSYDVKMKEKGDIPEGYSVSREKKERFSLILESASTNQTSMYLCASRAAGTEAFFGQGTRLTVV.

The V and J genes are TRBV6-5 and TRBJ1-1; a weak D match, TRBD1 (5 bases). The germline V gene encodes CDR1 MNHEY and CDR2 SVGAGI. The CDR3 consists of 15 residues. The V gene lost 6 bases and the J gene lost 4 bases, with 18 bases spanning the gap. CDR3: CASRFGTTVRTEAFF. CDR3 coding DNA: TGTGCCAGCAGATTCGGGACTACGGTCCGCACTGAAGCTTTCTTT.

This chain links TRBV10-3 with TRBJ2-1; tentative D call: TRBD1 (6 bases). The CDR3 runs 17 residues. In germline, CDR1 is ENHRY, CDR2 SYGVKD. With 0 bases removed from V and 5 bases from J, the gap between germline ends came to 17 bases. CDR3 DNA: TGTGCCATCAGTGAGTCTTTGACAGGTACTTCTAACAATGAGCAGTTCTTC. Translated, it gives CAISESLTGTSNNEQFF.